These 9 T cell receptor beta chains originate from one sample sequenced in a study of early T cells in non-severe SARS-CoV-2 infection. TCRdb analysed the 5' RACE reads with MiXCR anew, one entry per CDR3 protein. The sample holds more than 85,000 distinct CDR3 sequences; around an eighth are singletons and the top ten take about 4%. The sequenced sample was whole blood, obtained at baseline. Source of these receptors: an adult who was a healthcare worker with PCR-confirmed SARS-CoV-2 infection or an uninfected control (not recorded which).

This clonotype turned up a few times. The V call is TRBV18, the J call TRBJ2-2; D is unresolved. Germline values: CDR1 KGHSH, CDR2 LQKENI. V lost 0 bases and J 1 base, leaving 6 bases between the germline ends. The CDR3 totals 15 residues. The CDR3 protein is CASSPPAVNTGELFF. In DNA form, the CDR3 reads TGTGCCAGCTCACCACCGGCAGTGAACACCGGGGAGCTGTTTTTT.

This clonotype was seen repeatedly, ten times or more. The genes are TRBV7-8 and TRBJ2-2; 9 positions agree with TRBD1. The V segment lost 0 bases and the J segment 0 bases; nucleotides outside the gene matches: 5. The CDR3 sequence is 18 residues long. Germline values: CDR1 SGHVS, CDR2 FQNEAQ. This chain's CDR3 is CASSLATQGAANTGELFF. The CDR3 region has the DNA TGTGCCAGCAGCTTAGCTACACAGGGGGCGGCGAACACCGGGGAGCTGTTTTTT.

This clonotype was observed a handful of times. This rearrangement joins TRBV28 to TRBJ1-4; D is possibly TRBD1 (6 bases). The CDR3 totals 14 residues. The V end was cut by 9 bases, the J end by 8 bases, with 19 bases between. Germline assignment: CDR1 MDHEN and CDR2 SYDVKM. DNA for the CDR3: TGTGCCAGTAACGTAGGGGGTACAGGCGAAAAACTGTTTTTT. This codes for CASNVGGTGEKLFF.

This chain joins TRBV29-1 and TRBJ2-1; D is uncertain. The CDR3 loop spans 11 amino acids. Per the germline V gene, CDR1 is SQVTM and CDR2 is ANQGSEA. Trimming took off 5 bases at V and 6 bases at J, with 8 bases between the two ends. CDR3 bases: TGCAGCGTTTGGCATCTCAATGAGCAGTTCTTC. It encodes CSVWHLNEQFF.

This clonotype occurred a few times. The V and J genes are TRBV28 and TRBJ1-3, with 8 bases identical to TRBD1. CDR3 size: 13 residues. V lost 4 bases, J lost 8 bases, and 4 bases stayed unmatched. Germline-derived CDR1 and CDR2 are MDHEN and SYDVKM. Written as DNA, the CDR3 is TGTGCCAGCAGTTCAGGGGGCAAGGACACCATATATTTT. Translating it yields CASSSGGKDTIYF.

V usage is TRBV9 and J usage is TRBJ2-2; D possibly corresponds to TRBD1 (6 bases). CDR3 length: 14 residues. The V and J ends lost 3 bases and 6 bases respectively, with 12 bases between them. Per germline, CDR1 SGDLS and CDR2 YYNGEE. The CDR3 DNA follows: TGTGCCAGCAGCGCAGCGACAGGCCCCGGGGAGCTGTTTTTT. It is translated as CASSAATGPGELFF. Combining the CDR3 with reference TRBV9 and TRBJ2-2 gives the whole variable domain DSGVTQTPKHLITATGQRVTLRCSPRSGDLSVYWYQQSLDQGLQFLIQYYNGEERAKGNILERFSAQQFPDLHSELNLSSLELGDSALYFCASSAATGPGELFFGEGSRLTVL.

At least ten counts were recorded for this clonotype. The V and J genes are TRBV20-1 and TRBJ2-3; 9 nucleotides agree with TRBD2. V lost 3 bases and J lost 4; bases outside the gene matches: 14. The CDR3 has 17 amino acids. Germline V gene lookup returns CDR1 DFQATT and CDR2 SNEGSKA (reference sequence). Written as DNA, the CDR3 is TGCAGTGCTAGCCCTTATCTACCGGGACTAGCCCCAGATACGCAGTATTTT. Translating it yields CSASPYLPGLAPDTQYF.

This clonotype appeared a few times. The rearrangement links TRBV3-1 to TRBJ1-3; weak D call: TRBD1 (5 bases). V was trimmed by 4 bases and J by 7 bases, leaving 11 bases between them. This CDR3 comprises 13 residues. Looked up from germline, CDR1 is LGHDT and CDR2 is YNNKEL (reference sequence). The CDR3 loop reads CASSPAGRNTIYF. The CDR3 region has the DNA TGTGCCAGCAGCCCCGCGGGGCGTAACACCATATATTTT. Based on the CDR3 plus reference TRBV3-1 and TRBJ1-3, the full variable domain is DTAVSQTPKYLVTQMGNDKSIKCEQNLGHDTMYWYKQDSKKFLKIMFSYNNKELIINETVPNRFSPKSPDKAHLNLHINSLELGDSAVYFCASSPAGRNTIYFGEGSWLTVV.

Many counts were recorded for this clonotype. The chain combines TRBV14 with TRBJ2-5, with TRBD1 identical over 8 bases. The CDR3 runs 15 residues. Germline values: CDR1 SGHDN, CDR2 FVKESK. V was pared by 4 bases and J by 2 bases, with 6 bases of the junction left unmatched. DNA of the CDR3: TGTGCCAGCAGCCGAGACAGGGGCTATCAAGAGACCCAGTACTTC. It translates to CASSRDRGYQETQYF.